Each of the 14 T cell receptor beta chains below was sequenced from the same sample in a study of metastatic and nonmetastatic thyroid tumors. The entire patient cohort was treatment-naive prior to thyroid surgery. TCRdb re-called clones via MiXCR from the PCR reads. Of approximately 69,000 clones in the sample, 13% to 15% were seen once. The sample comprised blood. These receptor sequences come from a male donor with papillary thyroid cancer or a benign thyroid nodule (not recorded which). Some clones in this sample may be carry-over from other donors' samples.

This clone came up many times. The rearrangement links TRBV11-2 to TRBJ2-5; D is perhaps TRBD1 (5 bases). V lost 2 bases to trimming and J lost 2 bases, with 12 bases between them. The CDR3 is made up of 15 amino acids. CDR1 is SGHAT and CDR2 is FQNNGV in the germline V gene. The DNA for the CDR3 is TGTGCCAGCAGCTTATTGCAGGGTGGTCAAGAGACCCAGTACTTC. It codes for CASSLLQGGQETQYF.

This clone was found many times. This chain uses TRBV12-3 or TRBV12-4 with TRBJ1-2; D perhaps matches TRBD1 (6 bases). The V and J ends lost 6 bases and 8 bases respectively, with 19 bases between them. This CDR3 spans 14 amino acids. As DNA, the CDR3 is TGTGCCAGCAGCCCAGGGGACGGGGGGGTCGGCTACACCTTC. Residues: CASSPGDGGVGYTF.

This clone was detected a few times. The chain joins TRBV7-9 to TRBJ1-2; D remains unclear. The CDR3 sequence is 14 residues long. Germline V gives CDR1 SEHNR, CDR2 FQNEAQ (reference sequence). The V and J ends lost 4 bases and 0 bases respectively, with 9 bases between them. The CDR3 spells CASSSSGANYGYTF. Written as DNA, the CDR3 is TGTGCCAGCAGCTCAAGCGGGGCTAACTATGGCTACACCTTC.

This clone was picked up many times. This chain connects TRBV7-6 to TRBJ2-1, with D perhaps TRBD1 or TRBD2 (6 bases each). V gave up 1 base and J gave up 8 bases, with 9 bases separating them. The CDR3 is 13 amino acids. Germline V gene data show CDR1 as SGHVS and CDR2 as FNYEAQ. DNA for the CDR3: TGTGCCAGCAGCTTAGGGGGGGCAGATGAGCAGTTCTTC. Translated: CASSLGGADEQFF.

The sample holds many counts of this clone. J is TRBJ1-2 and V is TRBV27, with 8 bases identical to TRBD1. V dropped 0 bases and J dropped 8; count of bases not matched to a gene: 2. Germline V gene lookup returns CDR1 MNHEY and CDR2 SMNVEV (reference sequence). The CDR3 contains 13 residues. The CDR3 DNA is TGTGCCAGCAGTTTATCGGACAGGGTAGGCTACACCTTC. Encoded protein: CASSLSDRVGYTF.

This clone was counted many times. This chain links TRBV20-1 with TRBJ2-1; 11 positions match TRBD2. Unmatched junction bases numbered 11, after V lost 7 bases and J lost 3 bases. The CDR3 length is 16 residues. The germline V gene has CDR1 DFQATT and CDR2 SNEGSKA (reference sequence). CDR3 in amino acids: CSVPHGLAGFYNEQFF. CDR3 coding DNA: TGCAGTGTCCCACACGGACTAGCGGGCTTCTACAATGAGCAGTTCTTC.

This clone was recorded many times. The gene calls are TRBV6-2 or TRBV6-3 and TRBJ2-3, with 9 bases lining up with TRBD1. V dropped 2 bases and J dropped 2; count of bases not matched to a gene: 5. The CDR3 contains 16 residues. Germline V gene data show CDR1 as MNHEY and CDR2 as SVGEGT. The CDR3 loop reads CASSYPGQGDTDTQYF. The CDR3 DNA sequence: TGTGCCAGCAGTTACCCGGGACAGGGAGACACAGATACGCAGTATTTT.

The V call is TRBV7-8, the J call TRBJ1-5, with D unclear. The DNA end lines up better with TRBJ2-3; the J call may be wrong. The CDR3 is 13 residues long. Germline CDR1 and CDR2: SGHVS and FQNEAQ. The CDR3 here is CASSLVPNHPQYF. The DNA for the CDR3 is TGTGCCAGCAGCTTAGTACCCAATCATCCCCAGTATTTT.

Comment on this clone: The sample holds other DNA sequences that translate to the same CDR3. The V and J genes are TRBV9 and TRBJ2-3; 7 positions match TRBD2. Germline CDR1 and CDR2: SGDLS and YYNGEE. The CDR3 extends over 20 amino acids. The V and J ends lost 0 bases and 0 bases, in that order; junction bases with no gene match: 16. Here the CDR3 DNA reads TGTGCCAGCAGCGTAGGTCTTAGCGGGCGAGCAGGTTCTAGCACAGATACGCAGTATTTT. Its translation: CASSVGLSGRAGSSTDTQYF.

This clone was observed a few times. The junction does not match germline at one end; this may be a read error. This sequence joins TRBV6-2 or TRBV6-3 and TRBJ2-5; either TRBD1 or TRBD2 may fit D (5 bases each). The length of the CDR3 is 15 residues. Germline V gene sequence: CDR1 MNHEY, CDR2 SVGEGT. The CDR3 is CASSYSRGAWETRYF. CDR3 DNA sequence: TGTGCCAGCAGTTACTCGAGAGGGGCGTGGGAGACCCGGTACTTC.

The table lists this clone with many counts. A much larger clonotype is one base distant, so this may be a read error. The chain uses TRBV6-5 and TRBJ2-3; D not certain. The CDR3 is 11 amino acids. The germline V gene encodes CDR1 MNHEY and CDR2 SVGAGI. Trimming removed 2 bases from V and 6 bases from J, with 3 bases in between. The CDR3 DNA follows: TGTGCCAGCAGTTACGATGATACGCAGTATTTT. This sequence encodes CASSYDDTQYF.

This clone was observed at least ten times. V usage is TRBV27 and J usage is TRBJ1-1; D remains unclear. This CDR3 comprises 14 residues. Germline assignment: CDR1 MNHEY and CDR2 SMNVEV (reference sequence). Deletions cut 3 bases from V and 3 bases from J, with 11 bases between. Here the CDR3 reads CASSFYSSDTEAFF. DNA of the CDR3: TGTGCCAGCAGTTTCTACAGTTCGGACACTGAAGCTTTCTTT.

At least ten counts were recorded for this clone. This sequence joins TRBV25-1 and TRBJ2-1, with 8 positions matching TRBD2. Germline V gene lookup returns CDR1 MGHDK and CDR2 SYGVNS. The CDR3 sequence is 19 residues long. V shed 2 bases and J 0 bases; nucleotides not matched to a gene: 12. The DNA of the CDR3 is TGTGCCAGCAGTGAAGTGGCGGGGGGCGAACCTAGCTCCTACAATGAGCAGTTCTTC. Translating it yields CASSEVAGGEPSSYNEQFF.

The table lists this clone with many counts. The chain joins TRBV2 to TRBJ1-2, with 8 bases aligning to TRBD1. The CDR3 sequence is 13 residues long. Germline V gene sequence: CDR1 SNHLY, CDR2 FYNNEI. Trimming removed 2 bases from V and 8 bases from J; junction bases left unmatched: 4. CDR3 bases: TGTGCCAGCAGTGAACAGGGGGCAAGGGGCTACACCTTC. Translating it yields CASSEQGARGYTF.